The next 9 T cell receptor beta chains were all read from a single sample in a study of neurological immune-mediated disorders. TCRdb re-called the 5' RACE reads through MiXCR, storing one row per CDR3 protein. The top ten hold roughly 14% of the sample, which has 72,000 or so distinct CDR3 sequences, 17% seen once. Material for sequencing was PBMCs. Receptor source: a woman between 35 and 50 years old in good health.

This clonotype was seen at least ten times. The chain is built from TRBV10-3 and TRBJ1-1; perhaps TRBD1 as D (6 bases). This CDR3 comprises 14 residues. The V gene's germline CDR1 is ENHRY and CDR2 SYGVKD. V dropped 4 bases and J dropped 4 bases, with 13 bases sitting between them. The CDR3 protein is CAISAAGEGTEAFF. The CDR3 DNA is TGTGCCATCAGTGCGGCAGGGGAGGGCACTGAAGCTTTCTTT.

This clonotype was counted at least ten times. The chain joins TRBV20-1 to TRBJ1-5, with D uncertain. The CDR3 covers 16 residues. Looked up from germline, CDR1 is DFQATT and CDR2 is SNEGSKA (reference sequence). V was cut by 3 bases and J by 4 bases, with 19 bases left in between. CDR3 sequence reads: CSASRSAGSENQPQHF. Written as DNA, the CDR3 is TGCAGTGCTAGCCGCTCAGCGGGTTCGGAAAATCAGCCCCAGCATTTT.

This clonotype was recorded many times. CDR3: CAISETGVRNGSPLHF. The CDR3, as DNA: TGTGCCATCAGTGAGACAGGGGTCCGTAACGGTTCACCCCTCCACTTT. This chain links TRBV10-3 with TRBJ1-6; 7 nucleotides line up with TRBD1. The V gene's germline CDR1 is ENHRY and CDR2 SYGVKD. V lost 2 bases, J lost 9 bases, and 10 bases stayed unmatched. The CDR3 is made up of 16 amino acids.

This clonotype was detected ten times or more. A read error may account for a junction end that differs from germline. The V gene is TRBV11-2, the J gene TRBJ2-7; D tentatively reads TRBD1 or TRBD2 (5 bases each). CDR1 and CDR2 (germline): SGHAT, FQNNGV. This CDR3 spans 12 amino acids. The CDR3 sequence: CASGFGTGEQYF. The CDR3 DNA follows: TGTGCCAGCGGCTTCGGGACGGGCGAGCAGTACTTC.

This clonotype was seen at least ten times. The chain uses TRBV7-8 and TRBJ2-2; 9 nucleotides align to TRBD1. Trimming at V came to 3 bases and at J to 4 bases, leaving 9 bases not matched to a gene. CDR1 SGHVS and CDR2 FQNEAQ come from the germline V gene. This CDR3 comprises 17 residues. The CDR3 DNA follows: TGTGCCAGCAGCTTGGCGGACAGGGGTCGGGGCACCGGGGAGCTGTTTTTT. It codes for CASSLADRGRGTGELFF.

This clonotype occurred many times. This chain links TRBV7-2 with TRBJ2-3; 7 bases fit TRBD1. Germline V lookup: CDR1 SGHTA, CDR2 FQGNSA. CDR3 length: 15 amino acids. The V segment lost 5 bases and the J segment 5 bases; nucleotides outside the gene matches: 10. CDR3 DNA sequence: TGTGCCAGCAGCCAAGCCGAACAGGGGTTAGATACGCAGTATTTT. It translates to CASSQAEQGLDTQYF.

This clonotype has ten or more counts. V and J are TRBV6-2 or TRBV6-3 and TRBJ1-5, with 9 bases lining up with TRBD1. This CDR3 is built from 16 residues. With V trimmed by 4 bases and J by 3 bases, 7 bases remained unmatched. CDR1 is MNHEY, CDR2 SVGEGT, per germline. CDR3 amino acids: CASSWTGVDNNQPQHF. The CDR3 nucleotides are TGTGCCAGCAGTTGGACAGGGGTCGATAACAATCAGCCCCAGCATTTT.

This sequence joins TRBV16 and TRBJ1-2, with a tentative D call TRBD1 (5 bases). V was shortened by 2 bases and J by 4 bases, with 17 bases between the two germline ends. Germline-derived CDR1 and CDR2 are KGHSY and FQNENV. The CDR3 contains 16 residues. DNA of the CDR3: TGTGCCAGCAGCCAAGCCGGGACGGAGAAGGGCTATGGCTACACCTTC. Protein: CASSQAGTEKGYGYTF. Full variable domain (outside the CDR3, taken from reference TRBV16 and TRBJ1-2): GEEVAQTPKHLVRGEGQKAKLYCAPIKGHSYVFWYQQVLKNEFKFLISFQNENVFDETGMPKERFSAKCLPNSPCSLEIQATKLEDSAVYFCASSQAGTEKGYGYTFGSGTRLTVV.

In this sample, this clonotype turned up many times. The chain combines TRBV5-1 with TRBJ2-5; 10 bases agree with TRBD1. V trimming: 4 bases; J trimming: 5 bases; junction bases outside the gene matches: 5. Looked up from germline, CDR1 is SGHRS and CDR2 is YFSETQ. This CDR3 is built from 14 residues. The CDR3 protein is CASSPGQGPETQYF. As DNA, the CDR3 is TGCGCCAGCAGCCCGGGACAGGGGCCGGAGACCCAGTACTTC.